The clone carrying this T cell receptor (beta chain) was counted many times. Both iRepertoire HTBI primers and Arm-PCR of CDR3 regions were used to build the TCR beta libraries. TCRdb itself ran the multiplex PCR reads through MiXCR, one entry per CDR3 protein. The sample has more than 350,000 distinct CDR3 sequences; 15% are singletons. This sample is drawn from a study of regulatory T cells in long-lasting Graves disease. The V and J ends lost 5 bases and 3 bases respectively, with 20 bases between them. The CDR3 is 16 amino acids. The time point: newly diagnosed GD, antithyroid drugs for less than 3 months. There was RNA extracted from PBMCs, and the TCR library was made from it. The same data also went into a second study, on T cells in Graves' hyperthyroidism and ophthalmopathy.

The rearrangement links TRBV12-3 or TRBV12-4 to TRBJ2-7; TRBD1 might be the D (6 bases). The source of this sequence is a woman in her 30s with Graves disease. The sequences come from peripheral blood mononuclear cells (PBMCs), collected at new diagnosis, from a patient treated with antithyroid drugs. The CDR3 bases are TGTGCCAGCAGTGGCCCCCGGGACACGTTGAGCTACGAGCAGTACTTC. Its translation: CASSGPRDTLSYEQYF.